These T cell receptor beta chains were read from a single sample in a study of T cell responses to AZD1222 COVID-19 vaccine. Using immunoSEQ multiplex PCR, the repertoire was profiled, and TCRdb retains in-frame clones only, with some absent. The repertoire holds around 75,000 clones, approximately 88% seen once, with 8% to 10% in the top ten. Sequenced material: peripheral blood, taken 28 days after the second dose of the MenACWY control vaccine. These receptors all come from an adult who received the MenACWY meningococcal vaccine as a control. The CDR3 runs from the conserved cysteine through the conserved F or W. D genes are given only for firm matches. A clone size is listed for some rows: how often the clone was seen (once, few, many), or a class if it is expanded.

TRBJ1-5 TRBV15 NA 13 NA TGTGCCACCAGCAGATATCGCAATCAGCCCCAGCATTTT CATSRYRNQPQHF
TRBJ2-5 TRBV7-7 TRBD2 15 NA TGTGCCAGCAGCTCTTTAGCGGGGGGACAAGAGACCCAGTACTTC CASSSLAGGQETQYF
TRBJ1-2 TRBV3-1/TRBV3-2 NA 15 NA TGTGCCAGCAGCGAACAGGGAAAGACTCTCTATGGCTACACCTTC CASSEQGKTLYGYTF
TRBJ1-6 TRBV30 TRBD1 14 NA TGTGCCTGGACTCCAGGGGGTTCGGGTTCACCCCTCCACTTT CAWTPGGSGSPLHF
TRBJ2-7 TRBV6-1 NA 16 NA TGTGCCAGCAGTGGACCCCTTATCAGACAGCGCCCTGAGCAGTACTTC CASSGPLIRQRPEQYF
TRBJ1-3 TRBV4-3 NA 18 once TGCGCCAGCAGCCAAGAGTTCGGGGGGGTCGGACGCCGAAACACCATATATTTT CASSQEFGGVGRRNTIYF
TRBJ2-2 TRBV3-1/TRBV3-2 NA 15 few TGTGCCAGCAGCCAAGAAGAGGGGTCGGCCGGGGAGCTGTTTTTT CASSQEEGSAGELFF
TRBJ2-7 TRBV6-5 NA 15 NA TGTGCCAGCCGCTTCACAGGGGGGGTCGGCTACGAGCAGTACTTC CASRFTGGVGYEQYF
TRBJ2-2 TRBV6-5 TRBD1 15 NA TGTGCCAGCGGAAGACAGGGGAAAGGCACCGGGGAGCTGTTTTTT CASGRQGKGTGELFF
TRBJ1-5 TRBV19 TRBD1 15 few TGTGCCAGTAGTTTCCAGACAGGGGGCAATCAGCCCCAGCATTTT CASSFQTGGNQPQHF
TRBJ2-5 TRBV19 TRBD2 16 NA TGTGCCAGTAGTTCATGGACTAGCGGGGGGGGAGAGACCCAGTACTTC CASSSWTSGGGETQYF
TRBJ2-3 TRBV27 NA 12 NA TGTGCCAGCAGTTTATCTCGGGATACGCAGTATTTT CASSLSRDTQYF
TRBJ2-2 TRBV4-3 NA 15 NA TGCGCCAGCAGGGGCCACCCGCTGAACACCGGGGAGCTGTTTTTT CASRGHPLNTGELFF
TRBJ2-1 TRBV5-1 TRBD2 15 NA TGCGCCAGTTCAAGCGGGGGCCTAGCCTACAATGAGCAGTTCTTC CASSSGGLAYNEQFF
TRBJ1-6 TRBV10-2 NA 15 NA TGCGCCAGCAGTGTCCAGGAGTTAGGGGGTTCACCCCTCCACTTT CASSVQELGGSPLHF
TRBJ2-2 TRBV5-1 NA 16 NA TGCGCCAGCAGCTTGGCAGGGATTTCGAACACCGGGGAGCTGTTTTTT CASSLAGISNTGELFF
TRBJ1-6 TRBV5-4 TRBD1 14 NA TGTGCCAGCAGCTTGGACAGGGGTAATTCACCCCTCCACTTT CASSLDRGNSPLHF
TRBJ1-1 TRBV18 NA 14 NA TGTGCCAGCTCACCGACGACAGGGAACACTGAAGCTTTCTTT CASSPTTGNTEAFF
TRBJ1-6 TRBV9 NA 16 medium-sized TGTGCCAGCAGCCCACCGGGCGGGGGGGATAATTCACCCCTCCACTTT CASSPPGGGDNSPLHF
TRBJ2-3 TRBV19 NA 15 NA TGTGCCAGTAGTATGGGACACCCGATCACAGATACGCAGTATTTT CASSMGHPITDTQYF
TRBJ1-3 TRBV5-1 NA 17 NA TGCGCCAGCAGCTTGGCCCCGGACAGTATGTCTGGAAACACCATATATTTT CASSLAPDSMSGNTIYF
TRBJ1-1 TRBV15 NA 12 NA TGTGCCACCAGCAGACCGGACAATGAAGCTTTCTTT CATSRPDNEAFF
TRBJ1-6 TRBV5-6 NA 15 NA TGTGCCAGCAGCTTATATGGGTCCTATAATTCACCCCTCCACTTT CASSLYGSYNSPLHF
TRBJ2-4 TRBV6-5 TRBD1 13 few TGTGCCAGCACTTGGGACAGGGATGACATTCAGTACTTC CASTWDRDDIQYF
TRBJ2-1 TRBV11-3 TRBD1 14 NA TGTGCCAGCAGCCGCAACAGGGGGCTGAATGAGCAGTTCTTC CASSRNRGLNEQFF
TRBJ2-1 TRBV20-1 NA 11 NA TGCAGTCTTGGGTCCTACAATGAGCAGTTCTTC CSLGSYNEQFF
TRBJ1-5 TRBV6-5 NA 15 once TGTGCCAGCAGTCCCCTGGGGGGTCTGGACCAGCCCCAGCATTTT CASSPLGGLDQPQHF
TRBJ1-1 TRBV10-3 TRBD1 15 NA TGTGCCATCAGTGAGTTAGACAGGGGGCGGACTGAAGCTTTCTTT CAISELDRGRTEAFF
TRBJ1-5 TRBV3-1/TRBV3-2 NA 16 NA TGTGCCAGCAGCCAAGGGCCACCCTGGAGCAATCAGCCCCAGCATTTT CASSQGPPWSNQPQHF
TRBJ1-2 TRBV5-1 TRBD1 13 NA TGCGCCAGCACCCCGGGACAGGAATATGGCTACACCTTC CASTPGQEYGYTF
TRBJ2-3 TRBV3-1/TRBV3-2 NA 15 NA TGTGCCAGCAGCCCCTACGGGGGGCAGCGGGATACGCAGTATTTT CASSPYGGQRDTQYF
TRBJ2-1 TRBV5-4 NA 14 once TGTGCCAGCAGCTTGGGCGGGCCCTACAATGAGCAGTTCTTC CASSLGGPYNEQFF
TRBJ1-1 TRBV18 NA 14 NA TGTGCCAGCTCATTCGGGCAGGGAAACACTGAAGCTTTCTTT CASSFGQGNTEAFF
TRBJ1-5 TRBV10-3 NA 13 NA TGTGCCATCAGTGAAGTAGGGAATCAGCCCCAGCATTTT CAISEVGNQPQHF
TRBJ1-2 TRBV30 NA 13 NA TGTGCCTGGAGTGTAGCAGGGAGCTATGGCTACACCTTC CAWSVAGSYGYTF
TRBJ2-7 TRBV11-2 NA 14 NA TGTGCCAGCAGCTTAGTACCCAGGGCTAACGAGCAGTACTTC CASSLVPRANEQYF
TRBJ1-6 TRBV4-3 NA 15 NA TGCGCCAGCAGCCAAGAAAAGGGGCCTAATTCACCCCTCCACTTT CASSQEKGPNSPLHF
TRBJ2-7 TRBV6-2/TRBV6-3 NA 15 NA TGTGCCAGCAGTTACTCGGAGGTCAGGGGGGACGAGCAGTACTTC CASSYSEVRGDEQYF
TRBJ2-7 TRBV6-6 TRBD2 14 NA TGTGCCAGCAGCAGGACTAGTGGGGCTTACGAGCAGTACTTC CASSRTSGAYEQYF
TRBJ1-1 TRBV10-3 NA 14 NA TGTGCCATCAGTGAGGCGGGACGAAACACTGAAGCTTTCTTT CAISEAGRNTEAFF
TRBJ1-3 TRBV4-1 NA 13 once TGCGCCAGCAGCCAAGTCGCTGGAAACACCATATATTTT CASSQVAGNTIYF
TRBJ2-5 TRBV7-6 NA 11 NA TGTGCCAGCAGCCTGCTAGGGGTCGGGTACTTC CASSLLGVGYF
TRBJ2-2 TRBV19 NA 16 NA TGTGCCAGTAGCCTTGGACAGCTCGCGAACACCGGGGAGCTGTTTTTT CASSLGQLANTGELFF
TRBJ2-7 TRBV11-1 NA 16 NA TGTGCCAGCAGCGATAGGGCGGCAGGGGCTTCCTACGAGCAGTACTTC CASSDRAAGASYEQYF
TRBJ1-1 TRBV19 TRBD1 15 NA TGTGCCAGTACCGTCCCCAGGGGGTTGTATCCTGAAGCTTTCTTT CASTVPRGLYPEAFF
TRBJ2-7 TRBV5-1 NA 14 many TGCGCCAGCAGCGCGGTGGGGTTCCCCTACGAGCAGTACTTC CASSAVGFPYEQYF
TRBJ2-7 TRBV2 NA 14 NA TGTGCCAGCAGTCGAGGGCGGACGGACTACGAGCAGTACTTC CASSRGRTDYEQYF
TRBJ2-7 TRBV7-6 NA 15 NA TGTGCCAGCAGCTTAGGGGGGGGCCAGGGATACGAGCAGTACTTC CASSLGGGQGYEQYF
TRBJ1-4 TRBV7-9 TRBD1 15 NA TGTGCCAGCAGCCCCCAGGGGGGTGAGGCTGAAAAACTGTTTTTT CASSPQGGEAEKLFF
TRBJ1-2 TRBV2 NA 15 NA TGTGCCAGCAGTGTGGACCCAGAGACAAACTATGGCTACACCTTC CASSVDPETNYGYTF